This T cell receptor (beta chain) was profiled in a study of regulatory T cells in long-lasting Graves disease. Through Arm-PCR of CDR3 regions and iRepertoire HTBI primers, TCR beta libraries were built. TCRdb re-derived calls from the multiplex PCR reads in MiXCR, one entry per CDR3 protein. The repertoire holds around 400,000 distinct CDR3 sequences, with around 15% as singletons. Stated time point: newly diagnosed GD, antithyroid drugs for less than 3 months. Following extraction of RNA from PBMCs, that RNA was used to make the TCR library. Patients all came to the study from an endocrinology department in Xi'an, China. The collection involved drawing 7.5 to 9.5 milliliters of peripheral blood into EDTA tubes. Study-wide results and limits: Persistent disease showed a preference for TRBV28, TRBJ1-2 and TRBJ2-5.

Trimming took 6 bases from V and 1 from J; bases not matched to a gene: 16. Germline-derived CDR1 and CDR2 are DFQATT and SNEGSKA (reference sequence). There are 19 residues in the CDR3. This clonotype was recorded many times. Antigen unknown. The chain is built from TRBV20-1 and TRBJ2-5; TRBD2 matches at 14 bases. The origin of this receptor is a female donor with Graves disease. This specimen was peripheral blood mononuclear cells (PBMCs), taken at new diagnosis, from a patient treated with antithyroid drugs. The CDR3: CSAMGARLAGGGVQETQYF. As DNA, the CDR3 is TGCAGTGCCATGGGAGCACGACTAGCGGGAGGGGGGGTCCAAGAGACCCAGTACTTC.